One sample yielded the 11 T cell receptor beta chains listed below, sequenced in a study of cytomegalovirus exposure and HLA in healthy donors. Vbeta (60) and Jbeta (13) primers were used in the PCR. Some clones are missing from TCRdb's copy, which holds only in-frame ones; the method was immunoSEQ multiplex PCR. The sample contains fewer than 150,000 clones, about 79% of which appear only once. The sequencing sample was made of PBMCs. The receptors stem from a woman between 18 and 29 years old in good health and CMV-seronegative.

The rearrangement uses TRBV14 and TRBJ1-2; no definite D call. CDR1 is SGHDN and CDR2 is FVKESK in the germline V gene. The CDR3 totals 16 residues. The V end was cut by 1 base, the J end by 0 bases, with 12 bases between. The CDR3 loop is CASSQAMSEANYGYTF. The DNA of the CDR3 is TGTGCCAGCAGCCAAGCGATGAGCGAAGCTAACTATGGCTACACCTTC.

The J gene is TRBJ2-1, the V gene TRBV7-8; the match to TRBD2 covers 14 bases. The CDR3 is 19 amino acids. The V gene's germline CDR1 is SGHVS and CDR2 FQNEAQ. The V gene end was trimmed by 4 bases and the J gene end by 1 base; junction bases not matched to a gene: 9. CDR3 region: CASSSPGLAGVGSYNEQFF. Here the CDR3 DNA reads TGTGCCAGCAGCTCACCGGGACTAGCGGGAGTGGGGTCCTACAATGAGCAGTTCTTC.

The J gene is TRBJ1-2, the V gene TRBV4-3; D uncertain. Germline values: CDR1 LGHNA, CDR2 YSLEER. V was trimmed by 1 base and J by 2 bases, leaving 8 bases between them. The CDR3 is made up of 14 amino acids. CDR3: CASSQAQTNYGYTF. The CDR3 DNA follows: TGCGCCAGCAGCCAAGCCCAGACAAACTATGGCTACACCTTC.

CDR3 residues: CASSHRIRQGASGNTIYF. CDR3 coding DNA: TGTGCCAGCAGTCATCGGATAAGACAGGGCGCATCTGGAAACACCATATATTTT. V gene TRBV28 combines with J gene TRBJ1-3; the match to TRBD1 covers 7 bases. This CDR3 spans 18 amino acids. Germline values: CDR1 MDHEN, CDR2 SYDVKM. V trimming: 5 bases; J trimming: 1 base; junction bases outside the gene matches: 14.

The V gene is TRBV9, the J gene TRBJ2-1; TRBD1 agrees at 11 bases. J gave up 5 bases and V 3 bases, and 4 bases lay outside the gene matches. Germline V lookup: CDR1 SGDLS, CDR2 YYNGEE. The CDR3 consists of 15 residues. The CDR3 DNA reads TGTGCCAGCAGCGGCCGGGACAGGGGGAACAATGAGCAGTTCTTC. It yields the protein CASSGRDRGNNEQFF.

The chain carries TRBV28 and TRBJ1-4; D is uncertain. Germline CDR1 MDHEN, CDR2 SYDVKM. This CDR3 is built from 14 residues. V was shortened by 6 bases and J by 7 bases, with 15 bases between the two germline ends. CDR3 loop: CASSRSGEGEKLFF. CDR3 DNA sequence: TGTGCCAGCAGCCGATCTGGCGAGGGTGAAAAACTGTTTTTT.

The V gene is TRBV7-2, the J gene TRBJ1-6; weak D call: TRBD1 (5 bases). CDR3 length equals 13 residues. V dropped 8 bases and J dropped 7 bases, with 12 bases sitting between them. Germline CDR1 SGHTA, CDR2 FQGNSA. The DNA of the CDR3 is TGTGCCAGCGGGACTATAGTAAATTCACCCCTCCACTTT. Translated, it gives CASGTIVNSPLHF.

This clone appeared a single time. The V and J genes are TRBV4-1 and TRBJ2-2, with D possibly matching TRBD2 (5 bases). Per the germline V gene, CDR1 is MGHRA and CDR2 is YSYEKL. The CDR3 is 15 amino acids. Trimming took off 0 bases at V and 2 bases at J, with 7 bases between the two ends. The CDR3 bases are TGCGCCAGCAGCCAAGAATCGGGAAACACCGGGGAGCTGTTTTTT. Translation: CASSQESGNTGELFF.

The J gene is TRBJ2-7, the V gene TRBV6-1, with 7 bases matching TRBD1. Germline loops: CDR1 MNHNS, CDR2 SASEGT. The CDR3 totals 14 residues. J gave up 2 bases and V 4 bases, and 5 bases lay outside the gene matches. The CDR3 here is CASSGGQTTYEQYF. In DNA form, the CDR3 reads TGTGCCAGCAGTGGGGGACAGACTACCTACGAGCAGTACTTC.

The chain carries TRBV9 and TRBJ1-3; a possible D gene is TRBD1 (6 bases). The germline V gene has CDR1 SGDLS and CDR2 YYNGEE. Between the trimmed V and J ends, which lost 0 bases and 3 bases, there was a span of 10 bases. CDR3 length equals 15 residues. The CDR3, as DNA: TGTGCCAGCAGCGTAGGTGGGGGCTTTGGAAACACCATATATTTT. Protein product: CASSVGGGFGNTIYF.

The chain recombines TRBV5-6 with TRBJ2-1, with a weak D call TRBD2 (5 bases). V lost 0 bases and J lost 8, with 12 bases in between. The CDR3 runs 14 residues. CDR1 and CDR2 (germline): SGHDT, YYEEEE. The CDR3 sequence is CASSLAAVGDEQFF. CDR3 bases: TGTGCCAGCAGCTTGGCAGCGGTGGGTGATGAGCAGTTCTTC.